This T cell receptor (beta chain) was sequenced during a study of T cell responses to AZD1222 COVID-19 vaccine. Study-wide points: With dominance at 160-218 and 743-854, vaccine-associated CD4 TCRs spanned spike. Donor demographics were predominantly white British with a female majority; clonal diversity may be underestimated. Compared with day 0, the breadth and depth of the Spike-specific TCR repertoire rose significantly after two doses of AZD1222.

This clone turned up a few times. Its antigen is unidentified. TCRdb keeps only in-frame clones here, not all; method: immunoSEQ multiplex PCR. The profile covers 77,000 or so clones, with roughly 87% appearing a single time and roughly 18% taken by the ten largest. Second-dose schedules of about 4 or about 12 weeks were combined. Source: peripheral blood, taken 28 days after the second AZD1222 dose. This clonotype originated in an adult who received the AZD1222 COVID-19 vaccine.

CDR3 amino acids: CASSPPIGTRSPLHF. The DNA for the CDR3 is TGTGCCAGCAGCCCCCCGATCGGTACAAGGTCACCCCTCCACTTT. The chain employs TRBV28 and TRBJ1-6; no clear D. The ends were cut back, 6 bases at V and 10 bases at J, with 19 bases in the middle. The germline V gene encodes CDR1 MDHEN and CDR2 SYDVKM. This CDR3 region has 15 residues.